These 4 T cell receptor beta chains were all obtained from the same sample, sequenced in a study of blood T cell repertoires in COVID-19. Some clones are missing from TCRdb's copy, which holds only in-frame ones; the method was immunoSEQ multiplex PCR. Of approximately 64,000 clones in the sample, about nine tenths are singletons; the top ten hold 43%. The sample was peripheral blood. Every receptor here comes from a woman between 55 and 75 years old with COVID-19, enrolled during active disease.

The chain carries TRBV30 and TRBJ1-2, with D tentatively TRBD1 (5 bases). CDR3 size: 16 residues. V gave up 0 bases and J gave up 2 bases, with 16 bases separating them. Germline V gives CDR1 GTSNPN, CDR2 SVGIG (reference sequence). The CDR3 sequence is CAWSVRTTVGNYGYTF. CDR3 nucleotide sequence: TGTGCCTGGAGTGTACGGACGACAGTGGGGAACTATGGCTACACCTTC.

V and J are TRBV6-5 and TRBJ2-1; TRBD1 agrees at 9 bases. CDR3 length: 13 residues. J lost 10 bases, V lost 6 bases, and 7 bases had no gene match. Germline CDR1 and CDR2: MNHEY and SVGAGI. CDR3 bases: TGTGCCAGCAGGGGGACAGGGTCTGCCGAGCAGTTCTTC. Translation: CASRGTGSAEQFF.

The rearrangement joins TRBV2 to TRBJ2-3; D is unclear. This CDR3 is 13 amino acids long. Per the germline V gene, CDR1 is SNHLY and CDR2 is FYNNEI. V lost 7 bases and J lost 1, with 9 bases in between. The chain's CDR3 is CASTVEGTDTQYF. CDR3 nucleotide sequence: TGTGCCAGCACCGTCGAGGGCACAGATACGCAGTATTTT.

CDR3 nucleotides: TGTGCCAGCAGCCACCTTCTAGCGGGTCCCTACAATGAGCAGTTCTTC. Translated, it gives CASSHLLAGPYNEQFF. The chain links TRBV11-1 to TRBJ2-1; the match to TRBD2 covers 8 bases. This CDR3 region has 16 residues. Germline lookup yields CDR1 SGHAT and CDR2 FQDESV (reference sequence). With 5 bases clipped from V and 2 bases from J, the junction kept 8 bases outside the gene matches.